This T cell receptor (beta chain) was captured by sequencing in a study of beta chain features in type 1 diabetes. Study conclusions and caveats: There was a moderate but significant shortening of TCRB CDR3s in all four CD4+ subsets of Type 1 diabetes patients. HLA influence on TCRB rearrangement stayed unresolved here.

Expressed TCRB transcripts were sequenced, since all the RNA that had been isolated was reverse transcribed. The repertoire was sequenced with immunoSEQ multiplex PCR; TCRdb's copy has only in-frame clones and lacks some. This sample yields 230,000 or so clones, of which 16% are seen a single time; roughly 0.08% belongs to the top ten. To note about this clone: The antigen is not known.

Germline V gene data show CDR1 as SGDLS and CDR2 as YYNGEE. Germline trimming cut 6 bases from V and 4 bases from J; bases unmatched to any gene: 9. CDR3 size: 15 residues. This sequence was found in a man between 25 and 39 years old with type 1 diabetes. The rearrangement uses TRBV9 and TRBJ2-3; 9 nucleotides agree with TRBD1. The sequencing sample was made of naive CD4+ T cells from blood. The CDR3 DNA reads as TGTGCCAGCACCTCCGGGACAGGGTTTTCAGATACGCAGTATTTT. Translating gives CASTSGTGFSDTQYF.